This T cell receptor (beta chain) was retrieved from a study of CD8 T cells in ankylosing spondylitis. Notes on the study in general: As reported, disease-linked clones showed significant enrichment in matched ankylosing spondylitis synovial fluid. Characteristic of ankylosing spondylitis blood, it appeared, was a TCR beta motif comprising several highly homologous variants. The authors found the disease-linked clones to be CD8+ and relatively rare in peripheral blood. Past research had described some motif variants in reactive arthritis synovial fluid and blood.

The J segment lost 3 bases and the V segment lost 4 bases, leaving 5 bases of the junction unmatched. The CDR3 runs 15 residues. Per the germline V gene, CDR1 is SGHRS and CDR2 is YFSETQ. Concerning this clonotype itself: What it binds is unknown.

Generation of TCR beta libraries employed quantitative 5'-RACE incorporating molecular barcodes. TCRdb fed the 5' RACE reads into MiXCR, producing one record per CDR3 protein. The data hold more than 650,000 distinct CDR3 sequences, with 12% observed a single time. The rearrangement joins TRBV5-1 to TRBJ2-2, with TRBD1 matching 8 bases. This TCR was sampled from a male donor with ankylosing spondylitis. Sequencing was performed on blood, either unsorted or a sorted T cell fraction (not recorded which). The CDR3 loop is CASSRGQGDTGELFF. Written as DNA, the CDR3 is TGCGCCAGCAGCCGAGGACAGGGAGACACCGGGGAGCTGTTTTTT.